This note documents a single TCR beta chain sequence. The record originates from a study of blood T cell repertoires in COVID-19. In the study overall: The samples span acute and convalescent COVID-19 from the United States, Italy and Spain.

Method: immunoSEQ multiplex PCR; TCRdb's copy keeps in-frame clones and lacks some. The repertoire holds fewer than 350,000 clones, with 89% as singletons. V gave up 4 bases and J gave up 4 bases; unmatched junction bases: 14. Germline loops: CDR1 KGHDR, CDR2 SFDVKD. CDR3 length: 18 residues. Participant age was roughly 18 to 90 years, and participants resided in roughly 25 US areas. Categorization into cohorts depended on clinical history that participants reported. Input material: PBMCs or T cells enriched from blood (not recorded which). This TCR came from a man in his sixties who had recovered from COVID-19. This sequence joins TRBV24-1 and TRBJ2-1; TRBD2 aligns across 8 bases. CDR3 in amino acids: CATSDPTQREGQYNEQFF. The CDR3 bases are TGTGCCACCAGTGACCCTACCCAACGGGAGGGCCAATACAATGAGCAGTTCTTC.